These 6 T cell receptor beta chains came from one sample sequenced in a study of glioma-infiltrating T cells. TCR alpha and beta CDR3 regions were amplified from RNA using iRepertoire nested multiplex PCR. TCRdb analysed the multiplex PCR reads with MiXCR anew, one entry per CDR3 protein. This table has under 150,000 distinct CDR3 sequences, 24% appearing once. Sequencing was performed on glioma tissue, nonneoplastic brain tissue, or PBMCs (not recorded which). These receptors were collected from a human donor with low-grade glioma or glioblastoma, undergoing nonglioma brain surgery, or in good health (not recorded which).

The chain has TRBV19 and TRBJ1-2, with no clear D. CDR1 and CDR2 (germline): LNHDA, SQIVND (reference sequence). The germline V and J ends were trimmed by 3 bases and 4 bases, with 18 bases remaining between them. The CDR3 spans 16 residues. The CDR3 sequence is CASSIREIAVVYGYTF. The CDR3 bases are TGTGCCAGTAGTATTAGGGAGATTGCGGTAGTCTATGGCTACACCTTC.

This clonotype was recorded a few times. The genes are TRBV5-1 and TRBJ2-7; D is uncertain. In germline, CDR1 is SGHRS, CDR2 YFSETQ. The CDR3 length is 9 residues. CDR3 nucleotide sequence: TGCGCCAGCAGCTTGGGGGCCCTCGTC. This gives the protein CASSLGALV.

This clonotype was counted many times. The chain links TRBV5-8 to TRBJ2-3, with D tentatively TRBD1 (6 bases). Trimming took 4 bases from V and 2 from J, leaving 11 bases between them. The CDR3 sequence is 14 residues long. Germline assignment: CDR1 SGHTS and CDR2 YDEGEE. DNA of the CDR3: TGTGCCAGCAGCAATGGACAGACCACAGATACGCAGTATTTT. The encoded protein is CASSNGQTTDTQYF.

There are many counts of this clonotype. The CDR3, as DNA: TGCAGTGCTAGCCCCTACCAGGGCGCGGATGGCTACACCTTC. It codes for CSASPYQGADGYTF. The chain links TRBV20-1 to TRBJ1-2, with D perhaps TRBD1 (5 bases). CDR1 and CDR2 from the germline V gene are DFQATT and SNEGSKA (reference sequence). Trimming stripped 3 bases from V and 6 bases from J, with 17 bases between. The CDR3 has 14 residues.

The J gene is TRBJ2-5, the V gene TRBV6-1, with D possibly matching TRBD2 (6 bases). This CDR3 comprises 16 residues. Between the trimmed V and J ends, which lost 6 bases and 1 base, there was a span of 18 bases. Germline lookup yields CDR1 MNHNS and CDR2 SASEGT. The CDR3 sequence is CASRLARASTQETQYF. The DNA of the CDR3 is TGTGCCAGCAGACTAGCTAGGGCTAGCACCCAAGAGACCCAGTACTTC.

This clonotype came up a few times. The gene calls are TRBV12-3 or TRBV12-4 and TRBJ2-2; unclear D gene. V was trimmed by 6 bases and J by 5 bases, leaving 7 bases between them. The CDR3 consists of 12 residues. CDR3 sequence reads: CASRQSTGELFF. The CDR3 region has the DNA TGTGCCAGCAGGCAGTCGACCGGGGAGCTGTTTTTT.